Given below is one TCR beta chain in context. Its antigen is not known. A read error may produce the germline difference seen at one junction end. This record belongs to a study of T cell repertoires in cytomegalovirus infection. Background on the study: Matching HLA type, along with CMV infection, was indicated by public TCR beta signatures. Study-level points and caveats: There were carriers of CMV plus the relevant HLA, and cumulative public TCR beta family frequency identified them. In two of eight donors, the top clonotype was HLA-C-restricted CMV-specific.

Via MiXCR, TCRdb re-called the reads, giving one row per CDR3 protein. The data contain about 100,000 distinct CDR3 sequences, about 25% of them singletons. CDR1 MGHRA and CDR2 YSYEKL come from the germline V gene. This CDR3 spans 15 amino acids. Sequenced material: CD8+ T cells from PBMCs. The sequence came from a human donor in good health (CMV status not recorded). Some clones in this sample may be carry-over from other donors' samples. The rearrangement uses TRBV4-1 and TRBJ2-7; 9 bases align to TRBD1. The CDR3 DNA sequence: TGTGCCAGCAGCCAATTGGACAGGGGCGACTACGAGCAGTACTTC. It codes for CASSQLDRGDYEQYF.